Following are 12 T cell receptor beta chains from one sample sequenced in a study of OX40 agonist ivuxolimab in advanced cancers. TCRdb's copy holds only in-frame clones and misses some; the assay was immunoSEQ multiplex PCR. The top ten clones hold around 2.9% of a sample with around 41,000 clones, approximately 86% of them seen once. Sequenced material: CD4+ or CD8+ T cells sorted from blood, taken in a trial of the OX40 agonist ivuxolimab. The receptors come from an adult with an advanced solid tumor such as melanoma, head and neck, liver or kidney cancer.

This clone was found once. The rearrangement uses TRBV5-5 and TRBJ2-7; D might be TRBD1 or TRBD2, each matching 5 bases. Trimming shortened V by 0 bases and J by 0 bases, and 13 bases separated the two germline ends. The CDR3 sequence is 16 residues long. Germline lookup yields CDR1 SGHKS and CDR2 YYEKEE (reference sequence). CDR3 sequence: CASSLVGTASSYEQYF. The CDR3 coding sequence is TGTGCCAGCAGCTTGGTGGGGACCGCAAGCTCCTACGAGCAGTACTTC.

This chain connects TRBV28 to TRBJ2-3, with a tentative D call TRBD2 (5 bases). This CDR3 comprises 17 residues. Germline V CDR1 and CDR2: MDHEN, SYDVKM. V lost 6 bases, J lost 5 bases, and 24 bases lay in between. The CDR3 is CASSPPPGSGGKDTQYF. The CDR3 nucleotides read TGTGCCAGCAGCCCCCCCCCGGGCTCCGGAGGTAAAGATACGCAGTATTTT.

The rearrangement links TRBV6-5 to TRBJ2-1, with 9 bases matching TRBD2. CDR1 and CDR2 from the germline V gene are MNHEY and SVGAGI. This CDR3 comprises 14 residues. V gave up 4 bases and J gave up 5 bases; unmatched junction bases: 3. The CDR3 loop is CASSSSGNNNEQFF. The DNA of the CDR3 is TGTGCCAGCAGTTCTAGCGGGAACAACAATGAGCAGTTCTTC.

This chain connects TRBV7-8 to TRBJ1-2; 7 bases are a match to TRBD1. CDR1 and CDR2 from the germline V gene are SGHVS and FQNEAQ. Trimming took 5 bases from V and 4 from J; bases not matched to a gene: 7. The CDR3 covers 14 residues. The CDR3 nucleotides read TGTGCCAGCAGCCCTAGGGGGCAGGGCTATGGCTACACCTTC. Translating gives CASSPRGQGYGYTF.

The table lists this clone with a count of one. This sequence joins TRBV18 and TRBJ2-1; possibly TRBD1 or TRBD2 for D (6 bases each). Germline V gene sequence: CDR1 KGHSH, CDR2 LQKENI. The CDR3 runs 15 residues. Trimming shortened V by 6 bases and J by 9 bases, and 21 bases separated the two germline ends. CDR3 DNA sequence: TGTGCCAGCTCCTATCAAACTGGCGGAGGGGGTGAGCAGTTCTTC. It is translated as CASSYQTGGGGEQFF. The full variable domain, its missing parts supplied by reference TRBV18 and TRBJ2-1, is NAGVMQNPRHLVRRRGQEARLRCSPMKGHSHVYWYRQLPEEGLKFMVYLQKENIIDESGMPKERFSAEFPKEGPSILRIQQVVRGDSAAYFCASSYQTGGGGEQFFGPGTRLTVL.

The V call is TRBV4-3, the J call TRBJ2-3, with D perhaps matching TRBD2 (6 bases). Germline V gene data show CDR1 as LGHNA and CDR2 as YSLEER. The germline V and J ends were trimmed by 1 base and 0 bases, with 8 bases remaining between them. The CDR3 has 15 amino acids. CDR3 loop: CASSQGLVSTDTQYF. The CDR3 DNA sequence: TGCGCCAGCAGCCAAGGACTAGTAAGCACAGATACGCAGTATTTT.

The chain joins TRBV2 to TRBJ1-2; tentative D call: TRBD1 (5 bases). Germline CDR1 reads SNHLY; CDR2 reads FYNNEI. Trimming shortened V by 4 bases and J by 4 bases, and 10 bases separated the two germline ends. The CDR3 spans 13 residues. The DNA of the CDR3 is TGTGCCAGCAGTGTGCAGGGAGGCTATGGCTACACCTTC. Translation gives CASSVQGGYGYTF.

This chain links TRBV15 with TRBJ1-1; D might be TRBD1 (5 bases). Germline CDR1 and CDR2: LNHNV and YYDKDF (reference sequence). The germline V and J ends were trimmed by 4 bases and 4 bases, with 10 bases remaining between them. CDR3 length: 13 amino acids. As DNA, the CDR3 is TGTGCCACCAGCACGGGTGGGGGCACTGAAGCTTTCTTT. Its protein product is CATSTGGGTEAFF. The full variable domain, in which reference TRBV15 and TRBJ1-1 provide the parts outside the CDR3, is DAMVIQNPRYQVTQFGKPVTLSCSQTLNHNVMYWYQQKSSQAPKLLFHYYDKDFNNEADTPDNFQSRRPNTSFCFLDIRSPGLGDTAMYLCATSTGGGTEAFFGQGTRLTVV.

The CDR3 DNA reads TGTGCCAGTACCGCCTCACATTCTGGAAACACCATATATTTT. This translates into CASTASHSGNTIYF. J is TRBJ1-3 and V is TRBV19, with D hard to call. The CDR3 extends over 14 amino acids. The ends were cut back, 7 bases at V and 1 base at J, with 11 bases in the middle. The germline V gene encodes CDR1 LNHDA and CDR2 SQIVND (reference sequence).

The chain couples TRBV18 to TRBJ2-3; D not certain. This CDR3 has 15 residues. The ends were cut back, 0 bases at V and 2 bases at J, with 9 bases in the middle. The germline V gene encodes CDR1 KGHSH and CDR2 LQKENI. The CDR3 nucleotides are TGTGCCAGCTCACCACCGCTGCTACTCACAGATACGCAGTATTTT. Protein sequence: CASSPPLLLTDTQYF.

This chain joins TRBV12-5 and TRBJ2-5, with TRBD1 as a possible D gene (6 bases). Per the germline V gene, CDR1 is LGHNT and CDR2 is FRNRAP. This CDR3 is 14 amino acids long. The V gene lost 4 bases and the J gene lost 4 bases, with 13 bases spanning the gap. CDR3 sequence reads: CASGWGRMGETQYF. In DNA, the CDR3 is TGTGCTAGTGGTTGGGGGCGGATGGGAGAGACCCAGTACTTC.

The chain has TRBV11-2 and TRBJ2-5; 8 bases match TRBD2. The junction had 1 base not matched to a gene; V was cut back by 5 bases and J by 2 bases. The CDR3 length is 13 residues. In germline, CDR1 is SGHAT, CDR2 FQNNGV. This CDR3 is CASSRGGQETQYF. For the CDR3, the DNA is TGTGCCAGCAGCCGGGGGGGGCAAGAGACCCAGTACTTC.